What follows are 26 T cell receptor beta chains derived from one specimen sequenced in a study of T cell changes during pregnancy in multiple sclerosis. The method was immunoSEQ multiplex PCR; TCRdb's version includes in-frame clones alone and lacks a portion of them. The sample carries some 44,000 clones, approximately 90% recorded once. Sequencing used CD4+ T cells from peripheral blood mononuclear cells, obtained before pregnancy. These receptors were taken from a female donor with multiple sclerosis, enrolled in a pregnancy study.

In its sample, this clone was seen once. The chain couples TRBV9 to TRBJ2-1; perhaps TRBD2 as D (5 bases). Germline CDR1 and CDR2: SGDLS and YYNGEE. Deletions cut 3 bases from V and 3 bases from J, with 16 bases between. This CDR3 comprises 16 residues. The CDR3 loop reads CASSALPGKGYNEQFF. The CDR3 nucleotides are TGTGCCAGCAGCGCCTTACCCGGGAAAGGCTACAATGAGCAGTTCTTC.

The chain carries TRBV6-5 and TRBJ2-6; D unclear. Between the trimmed V and J ends, which lost 5 bases and 0 bases, there was a span of 5 bases. Germline loops: CDR1 MNHEY, CDR2 SVGAGI. This CDR3 spans 14 amino acids. The CDR3 loop reads CASSLVSGANVLTF. CDR3 nucleotide sequence: TGTGCCAGCAGTCTAGTCTCTGGGGCCAACGTCCTGACTTTC.

This chain links TRBV12-5 with TRBJ1-2; TRBD1 might be the D (6 bases). Trimming stripped 5 bases from V and 4 bases from J, with 17 bases between. Germline CDR1 LGHNT, CDR2 FRNRAP. CDR3 length: 15 residues. The CDR3: CASGPRQESLYGYTF. The CDR3 DNA follows: TGTGCTAGTGGTCCCCGACAGGAGTCCCTCTATGGCTACACCTTC. The full variable domain, with the rest looked up from reference TRBV12-5 and TRBJ1-2, is DARVTQTPRHKVTEMGQEVTMRCQPILGHNTVFWYRQTMMQGLELLAYFRNRAPLDDSGMPKDRFSAEMPDATLATLKIQPSEPRDSAVYFCASGPRQESLYGYTFGSGTRLTVV.

The chain uses TRBV9 and TRBJ2-1, with a possible D match to TRBD1 (5 bases). Trimming stripped 0 bases from V and 15 bases from J, with 16 bases between. Looked up from germline, CDR1 is SGDLS and CDR2 is YYNGEE. The length of the CDR3 is 13 residues. Written as DNA, the CDR3 is TGTGCCAGCAGCGTAGATGGCAGGGAAACATCGTTCTTC. This encodes CASSVDGRETSFF.

V gene TRBV6-5 combines with J gene TRBJ2-7, with TRBD2 as a possible D gene (7 bases). CDR1 MNHEY and CDR2 SVGAGI come from the germline V gene. V lost 4 bases and J lost 7, with 17 bases in between. The CDR3 sequence is 14 residues long. DNA for the CDR3: TGTGCCAGCAGTTTGGGGGGCGGGGGAGGAGAGCAGTACTTC. Protein: CASSLGGGGGEQYF.

The V gene is TRBV4-1, the J gene TRBJ1-1; D is unclear. Germline lookup yields CDR1 MGHRA and CDR2 YSYEKL. CDR3 length: 14 residues. Trimming pared 1 base from V and 4 bases from J, leaving 10 bases between. The chain's CDR3 is CASSQVQQTTEAFF. The CDR3 DNA sequence: TGCGCCAGCAGCCAAGTTCAACAGACCACTGAAGCTTTCTTT.

Only one count was recorded for this clone. J is TRBJ1-1 and V is TRBV7-8, with 8 bases lining up with TRBD1. V lost 5 bases and J lost 0; bases outside the gene matches: 5. The CDR3 has 15 amino acids. Germline lookup yields CDR1 SGHVS and CDR2 FQNEAQ. This chain's CDR3 is CASSLPTGVNTEAFF. As DNA, the CDR3 is TGTGCCAGCAGCCTCCCGACAGGGGTGAACACTGAAGCTTTCTTT.

This rearrangement joins TRBV28 to TRBJ1-4; D not resolved. Per the germline V gene, CDR1 is MDHEN and CDR2 is SYDVKM. V was trimmed by 10 bases and J by 7 bases, leaving 25 bases between them. CDR3 length: 16 residues. Here the CDR3 reads CATSLGGRRALEKLFF. In nucleotides, the CDR3 is TGTGCCACCTCTCTAGGAGGCCGTCGGGCCCTTGAAAAACTGTTTTTT.

This clone was picked up a small number of times. The rearrangement joins TRBV7-9 to TRBJ2-1; D might be TRBD1 (6 bases). Germline assignment: CDR1 SEHNR and CDR2 FQNEAQ (reference sequence). This CDR3 has 14 amino acids. V was pared by 8 bases and J by 4 bases, with 15 bases between. CDR3 loop: CASGRGRGYNEQFF. The CDR3 region has the DNA TGTGCCAGCGGCAGGGGTCGGGGTTACAATGAGCAGTTCTTC.

The chain is built from TRBV10-3 and TRBJ2-3, with D unclear. The CDR3 sequence is 15 residues long. V lost 0 bases to trimming and J lost 2 bases, with 9 bases between them. Germline V gene sequence: CDR1 ENHRY, CDR2 SYGVKD. The CDR3 DNA reads TGTGCCATCAGTGAGTCACGACTGACCACAGATACGCAGTATTTT. This encodes CAISESRLTTDTQYF.

This clone was observed a few times. The chain couples TRBV27 to TRBJ2-2; TRBD2 matches at 13 bases. From germline, CDR1 is MNHEY and CDR2 SMNVEV (reference sequence). V lost 4 bases to trimming and J lost 5 bases; unmatched junction nucleotides: 16. The CDR3 sequence is 20 residues long. The CDR3 DNA reads TGTGCCAGCAGTTCCCTTCTCCTGCCCGGGACTAGCGGGATTACCGGGGAGCTGTTTTTT. Its translation: CASSSLLLPGTSGITGELFF.

The CDR3 sequence: CASSLGLVHTDTQYF. CDR3 DNA sequence: TGTGCCAGCAGCCTCGGACTAGTGCACACAGATACGCAGTATTTT. The chain joins TRBV6-5 to TRBJ2-3; 7 bases align to TRBD2. CDR1 MNHEY and CDR2 SVGAGI come from the germline V gene. The length of the CDR3 is 15 residues. The J segment lost 2 bases and the V segment lost 6 bases, leaving 8 bases of the junction unmatched.

The J gene is TRBJ2-2, the V gene TRBV19, with D possibly being TRBD2 (6 bases). Per germline, CDR1 LNHDA and CDR2 SQIVND (reference sequence). V was trimmed by 9 bases and J by 1 base, leaving 21 bases between them. The CDR3 consists of 17 residues. CDR3 sequence: CASSPGPGGRNTGELFF. Here the CDR3 DNA reads TGTGCCAGCTCTCCGGGACCCGGGGGTAGGAACACCGGGGAGCTGTTTTTT.

The rearrangement links TRBV7-2 to TRBJ2-2, with TRBD2 matching 12 bases. Germline CDR1 SGHTA, CDR2 FQGNSA. The V gene end was trimmed by 3 bases and the J gene end by 5 bases; junction bases not matched to a gene: 1. The CDR3 contains 15 residues. The CDR3 protein is CASSFGLAGTGELFF. Written as DNA, the CDR3 is TGTGCCAGCAGCTTCGGACTAGCGGGGACCGGGGAGCTGTTTTTT.

This chain links TRBV6-5 with TRBJ2-7; 7 bases are a match to TRBD1. The CDR3 length is 16 residues. V shed 2 bases, J shed 4 bases, and the junction held 11 bases outside the gene matches. Germline values: CDR1 MNHEY, CDR2 SVGAGI. This CDR3 is CASSYTSTGVGYEQYF. CDR3 bases: TGTGCCAGCAGTTACACATCTACAGGGGTAGGATACGAGCAGTACTTC.

The chain employs TRBV11-2 and TRBJ2-1; perhaps TRBD2 as D (7 bases). V shed 5 bases and J shed 10 bases, with 18 bases lying between them. This CDR3 region has 14 residues. The germline V gene encodes CDR1 SGHAT and CDR2 FQNNGV. This CDR3 is CASSILRGRMEQFF. CDR3 bases: TGTGCCAGCAGCATCTTGCGGGGGCGTATGGAGCAGTTCTTC.

This clone was counted only a few times. This rearrangement joins TRBV5-1 to TRBJ1-1; TRBD1 matches 9 bases. The germline V gene has CDR1 SGHRS and CDR2 YFSETQ. There are 14 residues in the CDR3. V was clipped by 2 bases and J by 5 bases; unmatched bases: 4. CDR3 DNA sequence: TGCGCCAGCAGCTTCGGACAGGGGAGGACTGAAGCTTTCTTT. Translating gives CASSFGQGRTEAFF.

The CDR3 nucleotides read TGTGCCAGCTCGGGACAGAACACAGATACGCAGTATTTT. Protein sequence: CASSGQNTDTQYF. The chain uses TRBV19 and TRBJ2-3, with 7 bases aligning to TRBD1. CDR3 length: 13 amino acids. V lost 9 bases and J lost 2; bases outside the gene matches: 5. Germline loops: CDR1 LNHDA, CDR2 SQIVND (reference sequence).

V gene TRBV29-1 combines with J gene TRBJ2-3, with TRBD2 identical over 9 bases. Germline-derived CDR1 and CDR2 are SQVTM and ANQGSEA. J lost 3 bases, V lost 0 bases, and 7 bases had no gene match. This CDR3 is 16 amino acids long. In DNA form, the CDR3 reads TGCAGCGTTGAAGATGGCGGGAGGGCCTCAACAGATACGCAGTATTTT. Its protein product is CSVEDGGRASTDTQYF.

The chain uses TRBV9 and TRBJ2-5, with 11 nucleotides matching TRBD2. The CDR3 has 15 amino acids. V dropped 2 bases and J dropped 5; count of bases not matched to a gene: 5. CDR1 is SGDLS, CDR2 YYNGEE, per germline. The CDR3 region has the DNA TGTGCCAGCAGCGTGCTAGCGGGGGGCGGGGAGACCCAGTACTTC. Its protein is CASSVLAGGGETQYF.

The gene calls are TRBV7-2 and TRBJ1-3; a possible D gene is TRBD1 (6 bases). CDR1 and CDR2 (germline): SGHTA, FQGNSA. CDR3 length equals 18 residues. The V end lost 3 bases, the J end lost 0 bases, and 18 bases lay between the germline ends. The CDR3 bases are TGTGCCAGCAGCTTTCTACTCTCCGGGACATACTCTGGAAACACCATATATTTT. Residues: CASSFLLSGTYSGNTIYF.

This sequence joins TRBV20-1 and TRBJ2-5; D unresolved. The germline V and J ends were trimmed by 6 bases and 3 bases, with 8 bases remaining between them. The CDR3 consists of 11 residues. Germline assignment: CDR1 DFQATT and CDR2 SNEGSKA (reference sequence). The CDR3 region is CSASEEETQYF. CDR3 coding DNA: TGCAGTGCCAGTGAGGAAGAGACCCAGTACTTC.

The chain is built from TRBV2 and TRBJ2-1, with D tentatively TRBD1 (5 bases). The V gene lost 4 bases and the J gene lost 0 bases, with 25 bases spanning the gap. Germline lookup yields CDR1 SNHLY and CDR2 FYNNEI. The CDR3 sequence is 20 residues long. The CDR3 protein is CASSGVLFLGQRISYNEQFF. The CDR3, as DNA: TGTGCCAGCAGTGGCGTTTTGTTTTTAGGACAAAGGATCTCCTACAATGAGCAGTTCTTC.

This chain connects TRBV5-4 to TRBJ2-5; D possibly corresponds to TRBD2 (5 bases). The CDR3 consists of 14 residues. Trimming took off 5 bases at V and 2 bases at J, with 13 bases between the two ends. The V gene's germline CDR1 is SGHNT and CDR2 YYREEE (reference sequence). CDR3 coding DNA: TGTGCCAGCAGTCCGGACTTTACTCAAGAGACCCAGTACTTC. Its translation: CASSPDFTQETQYF. Full variable domain (outside the CDR3, taken from reference TRBV5-4 and TRBJ2-5): ETGVTQSPTHLIKTRGQQVTLRCSSQSGHNTVSWYQQALGQGPQFIFQYYREEENGRGNFPPRFSGLQFPNYSSELNVNALELDDSALYLCASSPDFTQETQYFGPGTRLLVL.

The gene calls are TRBV28 and TRBJ2-3; D perhaps matches TRBD1 (5 bases). From germline, CDR1 is MDHEN and CDR2 SYDVKM. V lost 2 bases, J lost 2 bases, and 11 bases lay in between. CDR3 length equals 15 residues. CDR3 protein: CASSLPGHNTDTQYF. The CDR3, as DNA: TGTGCCAGCAGTTTACCCGGACACAACACAGATACGCAGTATTTT.

This clone has only one observation. The chain couples TRBV5-1 to TRBJ1-3; 7 bases are a match to TRBD1. Germline V gene lookup returns CDR1 SGHRS and CDR2 YFSETQ. The V segment lost 3 bases and the J segment 3 bases; nucleotides outside the gene matches: 9. The CDR3 contains 16 residues. CDR3 DNA: TGCGCCAGCAGCTCCGACCCAGGGGGTGTTGGAAACACCATATATTTT. Its protein is CASSSDPGGVGNTIYF.